This entry is about one T cell receptor beta chain. Peripheral blood CD8+ and CD4+ T cells were profiled by TCR beta sequencing. Controls were drawn from healthy donors and were matched for age and sex. TEMRA cells were FACS-enriched, with CD8+ and CD4+ T cells isolated negatively. The V and J ends lost 4 bases and 0 bases respectively, with 13 bases between them. Germline CDR1 is KGHDR and CDR2 is SFDVKD. The CDR3 has 16 residues. The data derive from a study of CD8 T cells in Susac syndrome. Reverse transcription of roughly 0.5 to 1 ug RNA used random hexamers. The immunoSEQ assay covered 54 Vbeta and 13 Jbeta segments for CDR3. From the immunoSEQ multiplex PCR reads, TCRdb called clonotypes with MiXCR, one entry per CDR3 protein. This table holds about 140,000 distinct CDR3 sequences, about 93% found once.

This TCR derives from a human donor in good health. The sequencing sample was made of CD8+ T cells from PBMCs. The chain joins TRBV24-1 to TRBJ2-3; weak D call: TRBD2 (6 bases). DNA for the CDR3: TGTGCCACCAGTGACATTAGAGGGACTAGCACAGATACGCAGTATTTT. This gives the protein CATSDIRGTSTDTQYF.